This T cell receptor beta chain emerged from a study of blood T cells in healthy people across ages. Study conclusions and caveats: The recorded TCR beta diversity per million T cells decreased in a roughly linear manner with age. Because sorting was not performed, PBMCs prevented conclusive naive versus antigen-experienced comparison. TCR beta diversity correlated strongly with naive T cell percentage.

Using a J-beta primer mix together with a sample-barcoded 5' primer, a second PCR was run for roughly 7 to 12 cycles. TCRdb passed the 5' RACE reads through MiXCR, listing each CDR3 protein once. The table shows approximately 800,000 distinct CDR3 sequences, with around half occurring only once. Total RNA, at least 6 micrograms per sample, came from PBMCs. In germline, CDR1 is LGHNA, CDR2 YSLEER. The CDR3 has 17 amino acids. J was trimmed by 2 bases and V by 3 bases; bases with no gene match: 10. In the case of this clonotype: Its cognate antigen is unknown.

This chain uses TRBV4-3 with TRBJ2-1; 7 bases are a match to TRBD1. The specimen sequenced was blood. This sequence was found in a man aged 80 or over in good health. The CDR3 protein is CASSHLTGAEPYNEQFF. The CDR3 coding sequence is TGCGCCAGCAGCCATCTAACAGGGGCGGAACCCTACAATGAGCAGTTCTTC.